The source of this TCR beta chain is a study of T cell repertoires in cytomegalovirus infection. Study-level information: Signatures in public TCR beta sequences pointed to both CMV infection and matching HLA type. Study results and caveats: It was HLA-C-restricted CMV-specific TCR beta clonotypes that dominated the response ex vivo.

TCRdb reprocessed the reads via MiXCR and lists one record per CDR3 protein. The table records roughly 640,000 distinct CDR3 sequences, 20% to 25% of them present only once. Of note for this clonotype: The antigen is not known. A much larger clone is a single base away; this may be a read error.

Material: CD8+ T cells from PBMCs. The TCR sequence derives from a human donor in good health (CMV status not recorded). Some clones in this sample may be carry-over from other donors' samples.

CDR3 in amino acids: CASVRNTEAFF. In DNA form, the CDR3 reads TGTGCCAGCGTTAGGAACACTGAAGCTTTCTTT. The V call is TRBV6-5, the J call TRBJ1-1; D uncertain. The germline V gene has CDR1 MNHEY and CDR2 SVGAGI. The CDR3 contains 11 residues. Trimming took off 8 bases at V and 1 base at J, with 5 bases between the two ends.